Presented here are 5 T cell receptor beta chains from one specimen sequenced in a study of Graves' ophthalmopathy and Graves' hyperthyroidism. Scientists amplified the TCR beta CDR3 regions from RNA transcripts. HTBI-primed RT-PCR formed the first round, and a multiplex PCR formed the second. TCRdb used MiXCR to reprocess the multiplex PCR reads, holding one entry per CDR3 protein. This sample has 660,000 or so distinct CDR3 sequences, with roughly 39% found just once. The sequenced material came from peripheral blood. The receptors derive from an adult man with Graves' ophthalmopathy.

The chain is built from TRBV10-3 and TRBJ1-1, with a possible D match to TRBD1 (5 bases). The germline CDR1 and CDR2 sequences are ENHRY and SYGVKD. This CDR3 spans 16 amino acids. V was clipped by 10 bases and J by 4 bases, with 25 bases between them. The CDR3 reads CASTLQPGAASTEAFF. The CDR3 DNA reads as TGTGCCAGCACCCTACAACCCGGGGCAGCAAGCACTGAAGCTTTCTTT.

This clonotype was picked up many times. The chain is built from TRBV11-2 and TRBJ2-5; D might be TRBD1 or TRBD2, each matching 5 bases. The CDR3 consists of 17 residues. Trimming shortened V by 1 base and J by 2 bases, and 17 bases separated the two germline ends. CDR1 is SGHAT, CDR2 FQNNGV, per germline. CDR3 bases: TGTGCCAGCAGCTTAGGTTCTAGGGGAGTAAGGCAAGAGACCCAGTACTTC. It yields the protein CASSLGSRGVRQETQYF. The full variable domain, with the rest looked up from reference TRBV11-2 and TRBJ2-5, is EAGVAQSPRYKIIEKRQSVAFWCNPISGHATLYWYQQILGQGPKLLIQFQNNGVVDDSQLPKDRFSAERLKGVDSTLKIQPAKLEDSAVYLCASSLGSRGVRQETQYFGPGTRLLVL.

This clonotype came up many times. The chain uses TRBV6-5 and TRBJ2-7; 8 positions agree with TRBD1. The CDR3 covers 14 residues. Germline V gives CDR1 MNHEY, CDR2 SVGAGI. J was trimmed by 6 bases and V by 7 bases; bases with no gene match: 11. In DNA form, the CDR3 reads TGTGCCAGCAACGACAGGGGCAGCGGGTCCGAGCAGTACTTC. This codes for CASNDRGSGSEQYF.

The V gene is TRBV10-3, the J gene TRBJ1-1; the D is unclear. The CDR3 has 13 residues. From germline, CDR1 is ENHRY and CDR2 SYGVKD. Trimming pared 6 bases from V and 3 bases from J, leaving 11 bases between. This chain's CDR3 is CAISDQEYTEAFF. The CDR3 nucleotides are TGTGCCATCAGCGACCAGGAGTACACTGAAGCTTTCTTT.

This chain connects TRBV7-9 to TRBJ1-6; 9 positions agree with TRBD1. Losses at the gene ends were 5 bases for V and 11 bases for J; bases not matched to a gene: 10. Germline lookup yields CDR1 SEHNR and CDR2 FQNEAQ (reference sequence). CDR3 length: 15 amino acids. CDR3 sequence: CASSPTGTGRTPLHF. The CDR3 nucleotides are TGTGCCAGCAGCCCTACCGGGACAGGGCGGACACCCCTCCACTTT.